These 25 T cell receptor beta chains came from one sample sequenced in a study of T cell clonality in common variable immunodeficiency. Study-wide findings and caveats: In common variable immunodeficiency, TCR beta chains reportedly carried fewer deletions and N-nucleotide insertions.

This table comes from immunoSEQ multiplex PCR, and its TCRdb copy is limited to in-frame clones, with some not included. This set yields approximately 26,000 clones and no singletons; the top ten hold 3% to 3.5%. These receptors have no known antigen. Material: peripheral blood mononuclear cells. These receptors all stem from a human donor with common variable immunodeficiency.

This clone came up a few times. The sequenced fragment ends 3 residues before the CDR3 boundary, so the rest is inferred from the germline J gene. This chain links TRBV7-3 with TRBJ2-2; TRBD1 is a possible D gene (5 bases). Trimming left V 5 bases short and J 0 bases short, with 7 bases between. CDR3 length equals 14 residues. Looked up from germline, CDR1 is SGHTA and CDR2 is FQGTGA. CDR3 bases read: TGTGCCAGCAGCAGGGGCTCGAACACCGGGGAG. It codes for CASSRGSNTGE. The entire CDR3 reads CASSRGSNTGELFF.

Turning to this clone: The DNA ends 3 residues before the CDR3 does, and the rest of the CDR3 is filled in from the germline J gene. The sample has other DNA sequences that encode this CDR3 too. V usage is TRBV5-1 and J usage is TRBJ2-5; D remains unclear. The CDR3 sequence is 12 residues long. Germline assignment: CDR1 SGHRS and CDR2 YFSETQ. The V and J ends lost 4 bases and 4 bases respectively, with 8 bases between them. The CDR3 DNA, read in part, is TGCGCCAGCAGCCGAGGTGGAGAGACC. Amino acids: CASSRGGET. The CDR3 in full is CASSRGGETQYF.

Turning to this clone: The read terminates 3 residues ahead of where the CDR3 ends, so the germline J gene completes it. The J gene is TRBJ2-7, the V gene TRBV6-2 or TRBV6-3; 9 bases agree with TRBD2. The CDR3 extends over 13 amino acids. V was clipped by 8 bases and J by 2 bases; unmatched bases: 4. Germline loops: CDR1 MNHEY, CDR2 SVGEGT. This CDR3 reads CASQRGEAYEQYF. Incomplete CDR3 DNA: TGTGCCAGCCAGCGGGGGGAGGCCTACGAG.

To note about this clone: The CDR3 end is not reached by the read, which stops 3 residues before it; the germline J gene fills it in. The chain is built from TRBV18 and TRBJ1-1; D is uncertain. The length of the CDR3 is 11 residues. Germline lookup yields CDR1 KGHSH and CDR2 LQKENI. This CDR3 reads CASSPDQEAFF. Incomplete CDR3 DNA: TGTGCCAGCTCACCAGATCAGGAA.

In regard to this clone: Coverage ceases 3 residues before the CDR3 finishes, and the germline J gene fills in the end. This rearrangement joins TRBV7-2 to TRBJ2-3; possible D gene TRBD2, 6 bases. V was trimmed by 3 bases and J by 5 bases, leaving 12 bases between them. The CDR3 runs to 14 residues. Per the germline V gene, CDR1 is SGHTA and CDR2 is FQGNSA. The CDR3 reads CASSFSGDLDTQYF. CDR3 DNA, as far as it was read: TGTGCCAGCAGCTTCTCGGGGGACCTAGATACG.

This clone was observed a handful of times. The read comes to an end 3 residues before the CDR3 does, leaving the germline J gene to fill in the end. This chain uses TRBV6-2 or TRBV6-3 with TRBJ2-7, with a possible D match to TRBD1 (6 bases). CDR1 is MNHEY, CDR2 SVGEGT, per germline. V lost 0 bases and J lost 4, with 10 bases in between. The CDR3 sequence is 14 residues long. This CDR3 is CASSYSTDSYEQYF. CDR3 DNA, as far as it was read: TGTGCCAGCAGTTACTCTACGGACAGTTACGAG.

Only a few counts were recorded for this clone. The read terminates 3 residues before the CDR3 end, so the remaining end is supplied by the germline J gene. The chain links TRBV7-3 to TRBJ2-7; 8 bases line up with TRBD1. Germline CDR1 and CDR2: SGHTA and FQGTGA. The CDR3 is 15 residues long. The V segment lost 5 bases and the J segment 0 bases; nucleotides outside the gene matches: 6. The covered CDR3 bases are TGTGCCAGCAGCCTTGGGACAGGCCGCTCCTACGAG. It specifies CASSLGTGRSYE. The CDR3, in full, reads CASSLGTGRSYEQYF.

As to this clone: The CDR3 end falls 3 residues outside the read, so it is completed with the germline J gene. The V call is TRBV7-2, the J call TRBJ2-3; weak D call: TRBD1 (5 bases). V gave up 5 bases and J gave up 5 bases, with 14 bases separating them. The germline CDR1 and CDR2 sequences are SGHTA and FQGNSA. This CDR3 contains 14 residues. CDR3 residues: CASSRPRDGDTQYF. Incomplete CDR3 DNA: TGTGCCAGCAGCCGCCCCAGGGATGGAGATACG.

This clone was detected a few times. The read halts 3 residues ahead of the CDR3 end, with the missing end drawn from the germline J gene. This sequence joins TRBV19 and TRBJ2-3, with a weak D call TRBD1 (5 bases). Germline V CDR1 and CDR2: LNHDA, SQIVND (reference sequence). The CDR3 spans 13 residues. V lost 3 bases and J 2 bases, leaving 6 bases between the germline ends. The covered CDR3 bases are TGTGCCAGTAGTATCGGACACACAGATACG. It is translated as CASSIGHTDT. The whole CDR3 reads CASSIGHTDTQYF. Based on the CDR3 plus reference TRBV19 and TRBJ2-3, the full variable domain is DGGITQSPKYLFRKEGQNVTLSCEQNLNHDAMYWYRQDPGQGLRLIYYSQIVNDFQKGDIAEGYSVSREKKESFPLTVTSAQKNPTAFYLCASSIGHTDTQYFGPGTRLTVL.

Comment on this clone: The read comes to an end 3 residues before the CDR3 does, leaving the germline J gene to fill in the end. The V and J genes are TRBV6-1 and TRBJ2-1; perhaps TRBD2 as D (6 bases). CDR1 and CDR2 (germline): MNHNS, SASEGT. The CDR3 is made up of 15 amino acids. V shed 4 bases and J shed 9 bases, with 19 bases lying between them. The covered CDR3 bases are TGTGCCAGCAGTGTGGAGGGGCTATCGGCGAGTGAG. It translates to CASSVEGLSASE. The whole CDR3 protein reads CASSVEGLSASEQFF.

On this clone: Coverage ceases 3 residues before the CDR3 finishes, and the germline J gene fills in the end. This sequence joins TRBV29-1 and TRBJ2-1, with 8 nucleotides matching TRBD1. The CDR3 length is 13 residues. Germline trimming cut 3 bases from V and 6 bases from J; bases unmatched to any gene: 4. The germline gives CDR1 SQVTM, CDR2 ANQGSEA. The CDR3 is CSVDGTGVNEQFF. The CDR3 bases that were read are TGCAGCGTTGATGGGACAGGAGTCAATGAG.

In regard to this clone: The read terminates 3 residues ahead of where the CDR3 ends, so the germline J gene completes it. The genes are TRBV2 and TRBJ1-1, with D perhaps TRBD1 (5 bases). Trimming pared 8 bases from V and 0 bases from J, leaving 10 bases between. Germline V lookup: CDR1 SNHLY, CDR2 FYNNEI. This CDR3 region has 13 residues. The CDR3 spells CASPEGVNTEAFF. The sequenced CDR3 bases are TGTGCCAGCCCGGAAGGGGTGAACACTGAA.

With respect to this clone: The read gets to within 3 residues of the CDR3 end, and the germline J gene fills in the rest. The chain employs TRBV18 and TRBJ2-5, with D possibly TRBD1 on 5 matching bases. The V gene's germline CDR1 is KGHSH and CDR2 LQKENI. The CDR3 has 16 amino acids. V shed 0 bases and J shed 2 bases, with 13 bases lying between them. This CDR3 is CASSPPQGGRQETQYF. The DNA read from the CDR3 is TGTGCCAGCTCACCACCGCAGGGCGGACGTCAAGAGACC.

This clone was counted only a few times. This could be a read error, since a much larger clone is one nucleotide away. The missing CDR3 end, 3 residues past where the read stops, is filled in from the germline J gene. The chain joins TRBV11-2 to TRBJ1-1; weak D call: TRBD1 (5 bases). The CDR3 is made up of 13 amino acids. The V end was cut by 5 bases, the J end by 0 bases, with 7 bases between. Germline values: CDR1 SGHAT, CDR2 FQNNGV. The sequenced part of the CDR3 DNA is TGTGCCAGCAGCGCACAGGTGAACACTGAA. The encoded protein is CASSAQVNTE. The whole CDR3 is CASSAQVNTEAFF. The entire variable domain, with the rest obtained from reference TRBV11-2 and TRBJ1-1, is as follows: EAGVAQSPRYKIIEKRQSVAFWCNPISGHATLYWYQQILGQGPKLLIQFQNNGVVDDSQLPKDRFSAERLKGVDSTLKIQPAKLEDSAVYLCASSAQVNTEAFFGQGTRLTVV.

Worth noting for this clone: The CDR3 extends 3 residues past the end of the read, so its final part is completed from the germline J gene. This chain joins TRBV5-1 and TRBJ2-3; D is perhaps TRBD2 (6 bases). The CDR3 extends over 16 amino acids. CDR1 SGHRS and CDR2 YFSETQ come from the germline V gene. The V gene lost 0 bases and the J gene lost 0 bases, with 11 bases spanning the gap. Incomplete CDR3 DNA: TGCGCCAGCAGCTTGGCCGAAGCGGGTAGCACAGATACG. Residues: CASSLAEAGSTDT. From start to end, the CDR3 is CASSLAEAGSTDTQYF.

This clone appeared a few times. Compared with germline, one end of the junction differs, possibly owing to a read error. The read stops 3 residues short of the end of the CDR3; the missing end is completed from the germline J gene. The chain carries TRBV7-7 and TRBJ2-2, with 7 nucleotides matching TRBD1. The CDR3 has 15 amino acids. Germline V CDR1 and CDR2: SSHAT, FNYEAQ (reference sequence). This chain's CDR3 is CASSPRTGNTGELFF. The covered CDR3 bases are TGTGCTAGCAGCCCGCGGACAGGGAACACCGGGGAG. The full variable domain, rest sourced from reference TRBV7-7 and TRBJ2-2, is GAGVSQSPRYKVTKRGQDVTLRCDPISSHATLYWYQQALGQGPEFLTYFNYEAQPDKSGLPSDRFSAERPEGSISTLTIQRTEQRDSAMYRCASSPRTGNTGELFFGEGSRLTVL.

This clone is classed as medium-sized (0.01 to 0.1%). The sequenced fragment ends 3 residues before the CDR3 boundary, so the rest is inferred from the germline J gene. The V call is TRBV7-3, the J call TRBJ1-6; D is uncertain. The germline V gene has CDR1 SGHTA and CDR2 FQGTGA. The CDR3 has 15 residues. V was trimmed by 3 bases and J by 10 bases, leaving 16 bases between them. CDR3 in amino acids: CASSLSGSRGSPLHF. Partial CDR3 DNA: TGTGCCAGCAGCTTGTCCGGGTCCCGGGGATCACCC.

This clone has a handful of counts. Read coverage stops 3 residues before the CDR3 terminus; the germline J gene supplies the remainder. The chain recombines TRBV30 with TRBJ1-4; 10 nucleotides match TRBD1. The CDR3 spans 13 residues. With V trimmed by 7 bases and J by 7 bases, 6 bases remained unmatched. The germline CDR1 and CDR2 sequences are GTSNPN and SVGIG (reference sequence). The CDR3 here is CALTGTGVEKLFF. The CDR3 DNA, read in part, is TGTGCCTTGACCGGGACAGGGGTTGAAAAA. Full variable domain (missing parts from reference TRBV30 and TRBJ1-4): SQTIHQWPATLVQPVGSPLSLECTVEGTSNPNLYWYRQAAGRGLQLLFYSVGIGQISSEVPQNLSASRPQDRQFILSSKKLLLSDSGFYLCALTGTGVEKLFFGSGTQLSVL.

This clone was found many times. Here the CDR3 reads CASSALAGGSYNEQFF. The CDR3 bases that were read are TGTGCCAGCAGTGCACTAGCGGGGGGTTCCTACAATGAG. This chain connects TRBV2 to TRBJ2-1, with 12 bases identical to TRBD2. The CDR3 end lies 3 residues beyond the end of the read and is filled in from the germline J gene. This CDR3 contains 16 residues. V lost 4 bases, J lost 1 base, and 2 bases stayed unmatched. Per germline, CDR1 SNHLY and CDR2 FYNNEI.

This clone was seen more than once but under ten times. With the read ending 3 residues before the CDR3 end, the germline J gene is used to fill in that end. The chain is built from TRBV7-9 and TRBJ2-7; 10 bases align to TRBD2. The CDR3 extends over 15 amino acids. V shed 6 bases and J 0 bases; nucleotides not matched to a gene: 5. CDR1 is SEHNR, CDR2 FQNEAQ, per germline (reference sequence). CDR3 bases read: TGTGCCAGCAGTTCTAGCGGGGGCCTCTCCTACGAG. This encodes CASSSSGGLSYE. Given in full, the CDR3 is CASSSSGGLSYEQYF. The full variable domain, its missing parts supplied by reference TRBV7-9 and TRBJ2-7, is DTGVSQNPRHKITKRGQNVTFRCDPISEHNRLYWYRQTLGQGPEFLTYFQNEAQLEKSRLLSDRFSAERPKGSFSTLEIQRTEQGDSAMYLCASSSSGGLSYEQYFGPGTRLTVT.

This clone was observed a few times. The read gets to within 3 residues of the CDR3 end, and the germline J gene fills in the rest. V usage is TRBV7-2 and J usage is TRBJ2-4; 7 bases align to TRBD1. Germline CDR1 is SGHTA and CDR2 is FQGNSA. Trimming cost V 4 bases and J 8 bases; bases outside gene matches: 8. The CDR3 length is 14 residues. The CDR3 loop reads CASSSTGQGDIQYF. Partial CDR3 DNA: TGTGCCAGCAGCTCGACAGGGCAGGGGGACATT.

This clone came up a few times. Read data end 3 residues before the CDR3 end; the end is taken from the germline J gene. The chain is built from TRBV19 and TRBJ2-1; 7 bases agree with TRBD1. The CDR3 runs 12 residues. V lost 4 bases and J lost 7; bases outside the gene matches: 1. Germline loops: CDR1 LNHDA, CDR2 SQIVND (reference sequence). Partial CDR3 DNA: TGTGCCAGTAGTAGACAGGGTAATGAG. Translation gives CASSRQGNE. The full-length CDR3 reads as CASSRQGNEQFF. The full variable domain, completed using reference TRBV19 and TRBJ2-1, is DGGITQSPKYLFRKEGQNVTLSCEQNLNHDAMYWYRQDPGQGLRLIYYSQIVNDFQKGDIAEGYSVSREKKESFPLTVTSAQKNPTAFYLCASSRQGNEQFFGPGTRLTVL.

Turning to this clone: The CDR3 goes on 3 residues after the read ends, and that part is filled in from the germline J gene. The chain carries TRBV19 and TRBJ2-7; 7 positions agree with TRBD1. This CDR3 is 15 amino acids long. CDR1 is LNHDA, CDR2 SQIVND, per germline (reference sequence). Germline trimming cut 1 base from V and 2 bases from J; bases unmatched to any gene: 5. The DNA read from the CDR3 is TGTGCCAGTAGTATAGGTAGGGACAGAGCCTACGAG. Encoded protein: CASSIGRDRAYE. The full CDR3 reads CASSIGRDRAYEQYF.

Note on this clone: The CDR3 goes on 3 residues after the read ends, and that part is filled in from the germline J gene. V and J are TRBV5-1 and TRBJ2-5; 9 positions match TRBD2. Germline V gene data show CDR1 as SGHRS and CDR2 as YFSETQ. This CDR3 is 15 amino acids long. V lost 2 bases to trimming and J lost 5 bases; unmatched junction nucleotides: 7. The sequenced part of the CDR3 DNA is TGCGCCAGCAGCTTATCTAGCGGGGTCGAGGAGACC. Its translation is CASSLSSGVEET. The full CDR3 is CASSLSSGVEETQYF. The full variable domain, completed using reference TRBV5-1 and TRBJ2-5, is KAGVTQTPRYLIKTRGQQVTLSCSPISGHRSVSWYQQTPGQGLQFLFEYFSETQRNKGNFPGRFSGRQFSNSRSEMNVSTLELGDSALYLCASSLSSGVEETQYFGPGTRLLVL.

In its sample, this clone was seen many times. The read terminates 3 residues ahead of where the CDR3 ends, so the germline J gene completes it. V is TRBV18 and J is TRBJ2-5; D might be TRBD1 (7 bases). The CDR3 is 15 residues long. V gave up 2 bases and J gave up 5 bases, with 15 bases separating them. Germline CDR1 and CDR2: KGHSH and LQKENI. The CDR3 loop reads CASSPGDSRGETQYF. The CDR3 DNA, read in part, is TGTGCCAGCTCACCAGGGGACAGCCGGGGGGAGACC.